The present T cell receptor (beta chain) was sequenced within a study of T cell repertoires in cytomegalovirus infection. Whole-study context: Matching HLA type, along with CMV infection, was indicated by public TCR beta signatures.

One entry per CDR3 protein, called by TCRdb with MiXCR from the reads. The sample gives roughly 640,000 distinct CDR3 sequences, 20% to 25% of which show up once; 6.5% to 10% is in the top ten. CDR1 MNHEY and CDR2 SMNVEV come from the germline V gene (reference sequence). Trimming left V 2 bases short and J 2 bases short, with 13 bases between. The CDR3 extends over 15 amino acids. In regard to this clonotype: What it recognizes is unknown.

Study-wide results and limits: CMV carriers with the relevant HLA were identified by cumulative public TCR beta family frequency. CMV-specific TCR beta clonotypes restricted by HLA-C dominated the ex vivo response.

V usage is TRBV27 and J usage is TRBJ2-7, with a weak D call TRBD1 (5 bases). The TCR comes from a human donor in good health (CMV status not recorded). Some clones in this sample may be carry-over from other donors' samples. Sequencing was performed on CD8+ T cells from PBMCs. As DNA, the CDR3 is TGTGCCAGCAGTTTAAGGGGCAGTGGGACCTACGAGCAGTACGTC. It is translated as CASSLRGSGTYEQYV.